The clone carrying this TCR beta chain occurred many times. The antigen remains unidentified. Amplification of TCR alpha and beta CDR3 regions from RNA used iRepertoire nested multiplex PCR. Tissue mRNA or PBMC total RNA, about 95-450 ng, went into one-step reverse transcription and amplification. TCRdb passed the multiplex PCR reads through MiXCR, listing each CDR3 protein once. There are over 100,000 distinct CDR3 sequences in the sample; about 25% occur only once, and about a third lies in the top ten. This specimen comes from a study of glioma-infiltrating T cells. Study-level findings and limits: Tissue-blood divergence was below expectation in non-neoplastic patients, above in gliomas. Tissue and blood shared very few CDR3 sequences.

There are 12 residues in the CDR3. CDR1 is SQVTM, CDR2 ANQGSEA, per germline. V lost 5 bases and J 6 bases, leaving 11 bases between the germline ends. The source material was glioma tissue, nonneoplastic brain tissue, or PBMCs (not recorded which). The chain uses TRBV29-1 and TRBJ2-1, with a tentative D call TRBD2 (5 bases). This TCR came from a human donor with low-grade glioma or glioblastoma, undergoing nonglioma brain surgery, or in good health (not recorded which). The chain's CDR3 is CSVKGAGNEQFF. The CDR3 DNA follows: TGCAGCGTTAAGGGAGCTGGCAATGAGCAGTTCTTC.